This T cell receptor (beta chain) was found in a study of blood T cell repertoires in COVID-19. Method: immunoSEQ multiplex PCR; TCRdb's copy keeps in-frame clones and lacks some. The sample includes about 52,000 clones, over 75% seen only once; the top ten take approximately 27%. Sequences were obtained from peripheral blood. The receptor's source is a woman aged 80 or over with COVID-19, enrolled during active disease.

The CDR3 here is CASSQVSLQFF. The CDR3 nucleotides are TGTGCCAGCAGCCAAGTCTCCCTGCAGTTCTTC. The rearrangement links TRBV14 to TRBJ2-1; D call uncertain. Germline CDR1 reads SGHDN; CDR2 reads FVKESK. The CDR3 loop spans 11 amino acids. Trimming cost V 1 base and J 12 bases, with 7 bases left between them. The entire variable domain, with the rest obtained from reference TRBV14 and TRBJ2-1, is as follows: EAGVTQFPSHSVIEKGQTVTLRCDPISGHDNLYWYRRVMGKEIKFLLHFVKESKQDESGMPNNRFLAERTGGTYSTLKVQPAELEDSGVYFCASSQVSLQFFGPGTRLTVL.